Following are 20 T cell receptor beta chains from one sample sequenced in a study of regulatory T cells in long-lasting Graves disease. CDR3-region Arm-PCR and iRepertoire HTBI primers produced the TCR beta libraries. Each CDR3 protein is one row after TCRdb ran MiXCR on the multiplex PCR reads. Of fewer than 650,000 distinct CDR3 sequences listed, roughly 15% were seen once; the top ten hold more than 15%. The time point is: newly diagnosed GD, antithyroid drugs for less than 3 months. The TCR library was made from RNA that had been extracted from PBMCs in TRIzol. These data are also associated with another study on T cells in Graves' hyperthyroidism and ophthalmopathy.

The sequencing used peripheral blood mononuclear cells (PBMCs), collected at new diagnosis, from a patient treated with antithyroid drugs. The receptors were sampled from a woman aged 25 to 39 with Graves disease.

The V gene is TRBV19, the J gene TRBJ2-7, with D tentatively TRBD1 (6 bases). CDR3 length equals 15 residues. Trimming stripped 6 bases from V and 3 bases from J, with 18 bases between. The germline gives CDR1 LNHDA, CDR2 SQIVND (reference sequence). CDR3 region: CASSRQADSIYEQYF. For the CDR3, the DNA is TGTGCCAGTAGCCGACAGGCGGACTCGATCTACGAGCAGTACTTC.

At least ten counts were recorded for this clonotype. The V and J genes are TRBV28 and TRBJ1-1; 9 positions match TRBD1. The germline V gene encodes CDR1 MDHEN and CDR2 SYDVKM. V lost 3 bases and J lost 4; bases outside the gene matches: 3. This CDR3 has 14 amino acids. The CDR3: CASSLTGGGTEAFF. Written as DNA, the CDR3 is TGTGCCAGCAGTTTGACAGGGGGGGGCACTGAAGCTTTCTTT.

This clonotype occurred a few times. The CDR3 DNA reads TGTGCCAGCAGCCCACAGGACAGGCACACAGATACGCAGTATTTT. The encoded protein is CASSPQDRHTDTQYF. The chain recombines TRBV5-6 with TRBJ2-3; 7 bases are a match to TRBD1. J was trimmed by 2 bases and V by 4 bases; bases with no gene match: 7. From germline, CDR1 is SGHDT and CDR2 YYEEEE. This CDR3 has 15 residues. The variable domain in full, with the rest retrieved from reference TRBV5-6 and TRBJ2-3, is DAGVTQSPTHLIKTRGQQVTLRCSPKSGHDTVSWYQQALGQGPQFIFQYYEEEERQRGNFPDRFSGHQFPNYSSELNVNALLLGDSALYLCASSPQDRHTDTQYFGPGTRLTVL.

The sample holds many counts of this clonotype. V is TRBV7-9 and J is TRBJ2-4; either TRBD1 or TRBD2 may supply D (7 bases each). The ends were cut back, 1 base at V and 2 bases at J, with 15 bases in the middle. Germline V gene data show CDR1 as SEHNR and CDR2 as FQNEAQ (reference sequence). This CDR3 spans 17 amino acids. The CDR3 nucleotides are TGTGCCAGCAGCTTAGTCGGGCAGGGGGGGACCAAAAACATTCAGTACTTC. Encoded protein: CASSLVGQGGTKNIQYF.

This clonotype was seen at least ten times. The chain recombines TRBV30 with TRBJ2-7, with D tentatively TRBD2 (5 bases). Germline values: CDR1 GTSNPN, CDR2 SVGIG (reference sequence). The CDR3 runs to 14 residues. Trimming took off 5 bases at V and 3 bases at J, with 17 bases between the two ends. CDR3 in amino acids: CAWERRTWDYEQYF. CDR3 DNA: TGTGCCTGGGAAAGGAGGACGTGGGACTACGAGCAGTACTTC.

Regarding this clonotype: At one end, the junction sequence differs from germline, possibly due to a read error. The chain couples TRBV7-3 to TRBJ1-1, with 8 bases identical to TRBD1. The germline V gene encodes CDR1 SGHTA and CDR2 FQGTGA. This CDR3 comprises 16 residues. The CDR3 DNA reads as TGCGCCAGCAGCCAAAAGCCGACAGGGGCGAACACTGAAGCTTTCTTT. Translation: CASSQKPTGANTEAFF.

For this clonotype: The junction departs from germline at one end; a sequencing error may be responsible. The rearrangement joins TRBV6-2 or TRBV6-3 to TRBJ1-5; no clear D. The CDR3 totals 14 residues. Per the germline V gene, CDR1 is MNHEY and CDR2 is SVGEGT. The CDR3 reads CASSSTVSHQPQHF. The DNA for the CDR3 is TGTGCCAGCAGTTCAACAGTTAGCCATCAGCCCCAGCATTTT.

This clonotype was detected ten times or more. The CDR3 DNA sequence: TGTGCCAGCAGCCCGGCAACCAGGAACACTGAAGCTTTCTTT. Protein product: CASSPATRNTEAFF. The V and J genes are TRBV11-1 and TRBJ1-1, with unresolved D. This CDR3 comprises 14 residues. V dropped 5 bases and J dropped 1 base, with 11 bases sitting between them. Germline CDR1 reads SGHAT; CDR2 reads FQDESV (reference sequence).

Only a few counts were recorded for this clonotype. The rearrangement links TRBV24-1 to TRBJ2-1; no firm D call. From germline, CDR1 is KGHDR and CDR2 SFDVKD. The CDR3 spans 13 residues. V shed 4 bases and J shed 3 bases, with 6 bases lying between them. The DNA for the CDR3 is TGTGCCACCAGTGACCCTAACTACAATGAGCAGTTCTTC. This translates into CATSDPNYNEQFF.

This clonotype was picked up many times. This chain links TRBV12-3 or TRBV12-4 with TRBJ1-2, with D possibly TRBD1 on 6 matching bases. V lost 2 bases and J 6 bases, leaving 19 bases between the germline ends. The CDR3 runs to 16 residues. This CDR3 reads CASSLSGTARGNGYTF. CDR3 sequence (DNA): TGTGCCAGCAGTTTAAGCGGGACGGCGAGGGGGAATGGCTACACCTTC.

The sample holds a few counts of this clonotype. This chain links TRBV24-1 with TRBJ2-1, with D unclear. Germline V gene data show CDR1 as KGHDR and CDR2 as SFDVKD. The ends were cut back, 2 bases at V and 0 bases at J, with 7 bases in the middle. This CDR3 spans 15 amino acids. This CDR3 reads CATSDSKGSYNEQFF. In DNA, the CDR3 is TGTGCCACCAGTGATTCTAAAGGCTCCTACAATGAGCAGTTCTTC.

This clonotype came up many times. The J gene is TRBJ1-1, the V gene TRBV7-9; no reliable D call. The V gene lost 7 bases and the J gene lost 0 bases, with 9 bases spanning the gap. Germline V gives CDR1 SEHNR, CDR2 FQNEAQ (reference sequence). This CDR3 contains 13 residues. Written as DNA, the CDR3 is TGTGCCAGCATTATGACCTTGAACACTGAAGCTTTCTTT. Translation: CASIMTLNTEAFF.

The sample holds many counts of this clonotype. The chain has TRBV20-1 and TRBJ2-3; 7 bases align to TRBD2. This CDR3 region has 14 residues. Germline lookup yields CDR1 DFQATT and CDR2 SNEGSKA (reference sequence). After removal of 4 bases from V and 2 bases from J, the junction contained 6 bases not matched to a gene. CDR3 protein: CSAIPSGYTDTQYF. CDR3 in DNA: TGCAGTGCTATCCCTAGCGGATACACAGATACGCAGTATTTT.

The rearrangement links TRBV7-2 to TRBJ2-3; D is ambiguous. The CDR3 runs to 15 residues. The V end was cut by 5 bases, the J end by 2 bases, with 14 bases between. Germline assignment: CDR1 SGHTA and CDR2 FQGNSA. CDR3 region: CASSQLTVTTDTQYF. CDR3 in DNA: TGTGCCAGCAGCCAACTGACGGTGACCACAGATACGCAGTATTTT.

The table lists this clonotype with many counts. The chain employs TRBV20-1 and TRBJ1-5; D ambiguous. This CDR3 spans 13 amino acids. The V and J ends lost 6 bases and 4 bases respectively, with 13 bases between them. Germline assignment: CDR1 DFQATT and CDR2 SNEGSKA (reference sequence). The CDR3 DNA sequence: TGCAGTGCCTGGGCGGGCTGGAATCAGCCCCAGCATTTT. Translating gives CSAWAGWNQPQHF.

The chain couples TRBV4-1 to TRBJ2-1; 11 bases align to TRBD2. Losses at the gene ends were 0 bases for V and 3 bases for J; bases not matched to a gene: 4. Germline V gives CDR1 MGHRA, CDR2 YSYEKL. This CDR3 has 17 amino acids. This CDR3 reads CASSQDTGTSGYNEQFF. CDR3 in DNA: TGCGCCAGCAGCCAAGATACCGGGACTAGCGGCTACAATGAGCAGTTCTTC.

In this sample, this clonotype turned up once. The germline gene is not matched at one end of the junction; a read error may be the cause. This chain joins TRBV2 and TRBJ1-6, with D perhaps TRBD1 (5 bases). This CDR3 is built from 13 residues. Germline assignment: CDR1 SNHLY and CDR2 FYNNEI. DNA of the CDR3: TGTACCAGCCAGGGCCTGTCTGGTTCACCCCTCCACTTT. Its protein product is CTSQGLSGSPLHF.

The table lists this clonotype with many counts. This chain links TRBV11-2 with TRBJ1-1; D not resolved. Germline V lookup: CDR1 SGHAT, CDR2 FQNNGV. The V end lost 0 bases, the J end lost 6 bases, and 11 bases lay between the germline ends. The CDR3 has 14 residues. In DNA form, the CDR3 reads TGTGCCAGCAGCTTAGATGGGATAGAGGCTGAAGCTTTCTTT. It is translated as CASSLDGIEAEAFF.

This clonotype was detected only a few times. The rearrangement links TRBV11-2 to TRBJ2-3; possibly TRBD2 for D (5 bases). Between the trimmed V and J ends, which lost 5 bases and 1 base, there was a span of 13 bases. CDR1 and CDR2 (germline): SGHAT, FQNNGV. The CDR3 totals 15 residues. CDR3 protein: CASSGRFGGTDTQYF. In DNA, the CDR3 is TGTGCCAGCAGCGGACGCTTCGGGGGCACAGATACGCAGTATTTT.

The table lists this clonotype with many counts. This chain connects TRBV6-1 to TRBJ2-7, with 9 bases identical to TRBD1. J gave up 2 bases and V 5 bases, and 7 bases lay outside the gene matches. The CDR3 has 15 amino acids. The germline V gene has CDR1 MNHNS and CDR2 SASEGT. The CDR3, as DNA: TGTGCCAGCAGTCAGGGACAGGGAAGGCCCTACGAGCAGTACTTC. It codes for CASSQGQGRPYEQYF.